This passage covers 18 T cell receptor beta chains from one sample sequenced in a study of blood T cell repertoires in COVID-19. Clones were sequenced by immunoSEQ multiplex PCR, and TCRdb holds only the in-frame ones, with some missing. The sample yields under 200,000 clones, about 83% seen once. Sequenced: peripheral blood. The receptors come from a human donor in a cohort sampled during active COVID-19.

The J gene is TRBJ2-7, the V gene TRBV10-3; maybe TRBD1 (6 bases). This CDR3 has 14 amino acids. Trimming shortened V by 5 bases and J by 6 bases, and 17 bases separated the two germline ends. Per germline, CDR1 ENHRY and CDR2 SYGVKD. The DNA of the CDR3 is TGTGCCATCAGTATGAAACAGGGAAGTGGCGAGCAGTACTTC. This translates into CAISMKQGSGEQYF.

This chain links TRBV6-6 with TRBJ1-2; D might be TRBD1 (6 bases). CDR1 and CDR2 from the germline V gene are MNHNY and SVGAGI (reference sequence). V was trimmed by 6 bases and J by 4 bases, leaving 12 bases between them. The CDR3 contains 13 residues. The CDR3 sequence is CASRQGRSYGYTF. The CDR3 DNA is TGTGCCAGCAGACAGGGCAGAAGCTATGGCTACACCTTC.

CDR3 coding DNA: TGTGCCAGCAGCTTTCTAGCGGGGGGCCAGGATGAGCAGTTCTTC. Translated: CASSFLAGGQDEQFF. V and J are TRBV5-4 and TRBJ2-1; 11 bases are a match to TRBD2. V gave up 2 bases and J gave up 8 bases; unmatched junction bases: 6. The CDR3 consists of 15 residues. CDR1 is SGHNT and CDR2 is YYREEE in the germline V gene (reference sequence).

The table lists this clone with a few counts. The genes are TRBV6-5 and TRBJ2-2; D gene ambiguous. Looked up from germline, CDR1 is MNHEY and CDR2 is SVGAGI. V dropped 7 bases and J dropped 2 bases, with 14 bases sitting between them. The CDR3 runs 15 residues. The CDR3, as DNA: TGTGCCAGCACCTTCCTGAACAGAAACACCGGGGAGCTGTTTTTT. This sequence encodes CASTFLNRNTGELFF.

The V call is TRBV4-3, the J call TRBJ1-4, with TRBD1 as a possible D gene (6 bases). Germline CDR1 reads LGHNA; CDR2 reads YSLEER. This CDR3 spans 17 amino acids. V dropped 0 bases and J dropped 5 bases, with 16 bases sitting between them. The chain's CDR3 is CASSQDPPGAKNEKLFF. CDR3 nucleotide sequence: TGCGCCAGCAGCCAAGACCCCCCAGGGGCTAAGAATGAAAAACTGTTTTTT.

The gene calls are TRBV3-1 (or the pseudogene TRBV3-2) and TRBJ1-4, with D perhaps matching TRBD1 (6 bases). Trimming took 4 bases from V and 7 from J, leaving 13 bases between them. This CDR3 comprises 14 residues. In germline, CDR1 is LGHDT, CDR2 YNNKEL (reference sequence). CDR3 amino acids: CASSPTGGREKLFF. The CDR3 DNA reads TGTGCCAGCAGCCCTACCGGGGGGCGTGAAAAACTGTTTTTT.

The V call is TRBV9, the J call TRBJ1-1; 8 nucleotides align to TRBD1. Germline assignment: CDR1 SGDLS and CDR2 YYNGEE. This CDR3 is built from 13 residues. Trimming cost V 3 bases and J 10 bases; bases outside gene matches: 8. The CDR3 region is CASSAGGTGLAFF. The CDR3 DNA reads TGTGCCAGCAGCGCTGGAGGGACAGGTTTAGCTTTCTTT.

This chain joins TRBV6-2 or TRBV6-3 and TRBJ2-7, with TRBD2 matching over 9 bases. CDR1 MNHEY and CDR2 SVGEGT come from the germline V gene. The V segment lost 5 bases and the J segment 5 bases; nucleotides outside the gene matches: 13. The CDR3 sequence is 16 residues long. The CDR3 region is CASSRPRAGGSDEQYF. The DNA of the CDR3 is TGTGCCAGCAGTCGCCCCAGAGCGGGAGGATCCGACGAGCAGTACTTC.

The chain is built from TRBV15 and TRBJ2-1; 9 positions match TRBD2. Germline V gives CDR1 LNHNV, CDR2 YYDKDF (reference sequence). The CDR3 spans 12 residues. Losses at the gene ends were 2 bases for V and 15 bases for J; bases not matched to a gene: 5. Here the CDR3 reads CATSRSGTSRFF. In DNA form, the CDR3 reads TGTGCCACCAGCAGATCCGGGACTAGCCGGTTCTTC.

This chain connects TRBV7-3 to TRBJ2-1; 9 bases match TRBD2. The CDR3 length is 15 residues. Trimming at V came to 1 base and at J to 6 bases, leaving 4 bases not matched to a gene. The germline V gene has CDR1 SGHTA and CDR2 FQGTGA. For the CDR3, the DNA is TGTGCCAGCAGCTTAATAGCGGGAGCTACCAATGAGCAGTTCTTC. Protein product: CASSLIAGATNEQFF.

The chain employs TRBV5-6 and TRBJ2-7, with TRBD1 matching 9 bases. This CDR3 has 14 residues. The trim removed 4 bases at V and 3 bases at J, leaving 5 bases unmatched. The V gene's germline CDR1 is SGHDT and CDR2 YYEEEE. Written as DNA, the CDR3 is TGTGCCAGCAGCCCCGGGACAGGGATCTACGAGCAGTACTTC. Translation: CASSPGTGIYEQYF.

This clone has a handful of counts. V gene TRBV3-1 (or the pseudogene TRBV3-2) combines with J gene TRBJ1-5, with 8 bases fitting TRBD1. J was trimmed by 5 bases and V by 0 bases; bases with no gene match: 3. Looked up from germline, CDR1 is LGHDT and CDR2 is YNNKEL (reference sequence). There are 15 residues in the CDR3. The CDR3 coding sequence is TGTGCCAGCAGCCAAGACGACAGGGGTCATCAGCCCCAGCATTTT. It encodes CASSQDDRGHQPQHF.

The chain has TRBV28 and TRBJ1-4, with TRBD1 matching over 8 bases. V trimming: 4 bases; J trimming: 8 bases; junction bases outside the gene matches: 6. CDR3 size: 14 residues. The germline V gene has CDR1 MDHEN and CDR2 SYDVKM. CDR3 amino acids: CASSSSNRGEKLFF. The CDR3, as DNA: TGTGCCAGCAGTTCGTCGAACAGGGGGGAAAAACTGTTTTTT.

This chain's CDR3 is CASSLAAGGMNEQFF. The CDR3, as DNA: TGTGCCAGCAGCTTAGCAGCGGGAGGGATGAATGAGCAGTTCTTC. The chain combines TRBV11-3 with TRBJ2-1; TRBD2 aligns across 10 bases. The CDR3 loop spans 15 amino acids. V lost 1 base, J lost 7 bases, and 4 bases stayed unmatched. The germline gives CDR1 SGHNT, CDR2 YENEEA.

V usage is TRBV4-3 and J usage is TRBJ1-1; 7 positions match TRBD1. V lost 2 bases to trimming and J lost 4 bases; unmatched junction nucleotides: 4. CDR1 LGHNA and CDR2 YSLEER come from the germline V gene. The CDR3 contains 14 residues. The CDR3 nucleotides read TGCGCCAGCAGCCAACACGCAGGGGGCACTGAAGCTTTCTTT. Protein sequence: CASSQHAGGTEAFF.

V usage is TRBV5-4 and J usage is TRBJ1-2; D is uncertain. There are 13 residues in the CDR3. Germline CDR1 SGHNT, CDR2 YYREEE (reference sequence). Trimming took 1 base from V and 3 from J, leaving 7 bases between them. The CDR3 spells CASSLRQDYGYTF. The CDR3 nucleotides are TGTGCCAGCAGCTTGAGGCAGGACTATGGCTACACCTTC.

V is TRBV19 and J is TRBJ2-7, with TRBD1 matching 7 bases. This CDR3 contains 12 residues. Trimming cost V 6 bases and J 2 bases; bases outside gene matches: 1. CDR1 and CDR2 (germline): LNHDA, SQIVND (reference sequence). DNA for the CDR3: TGTGCCAGTAGCGGGACAGCCTACGAGCAGTACTTC. It is translated as CASSGTAYEQYF.

V and J are TRBV3-1 (or the pseudogene TRBV3-2) and TRBJ2-7; D not resolved. Trimming pared 1 base from V and 0 bases from J, leaving 10 bases between. The CDR3 sequence is 15 residues long. Germline-derived CDR1 and CDR2 are LGHDT and YNNKEL (reference sequence). DNA for the CDR3: TGTGCCAGCAGCCAAGGATTTAGGAGCTCCTACGAGCAGTACTTC. Amino acids: CASSQGFRSSYEQYF.